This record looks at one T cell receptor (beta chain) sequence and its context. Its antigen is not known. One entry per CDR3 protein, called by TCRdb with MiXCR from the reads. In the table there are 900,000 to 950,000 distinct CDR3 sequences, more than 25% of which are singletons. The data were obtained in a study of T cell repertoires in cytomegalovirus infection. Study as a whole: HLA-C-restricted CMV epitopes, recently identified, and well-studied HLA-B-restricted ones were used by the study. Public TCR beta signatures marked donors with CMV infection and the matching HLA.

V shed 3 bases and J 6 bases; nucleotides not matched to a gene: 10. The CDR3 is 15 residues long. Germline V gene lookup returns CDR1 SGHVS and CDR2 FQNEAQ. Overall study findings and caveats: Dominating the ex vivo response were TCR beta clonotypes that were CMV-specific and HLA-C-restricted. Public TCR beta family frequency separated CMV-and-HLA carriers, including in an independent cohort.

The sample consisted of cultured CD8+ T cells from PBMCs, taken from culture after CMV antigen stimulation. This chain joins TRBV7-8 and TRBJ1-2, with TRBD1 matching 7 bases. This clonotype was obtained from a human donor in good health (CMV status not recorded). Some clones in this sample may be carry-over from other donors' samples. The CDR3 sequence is CASSFPWGTEDGYTF. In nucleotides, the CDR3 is TGTGCCAGCAGCTTCCCTTGGGGGACAGAGGATGGCTACACCTTC. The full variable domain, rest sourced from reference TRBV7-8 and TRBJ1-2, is GAGVSQSPRYKVAKRGQDVALRCDPISGHVSLFWYQQALGQGPEFLTYFQNEAQLDKSGLPSDRFFAERPEGSVSTLKIQRTQQEDSAVYLCASSFPWGTEDGYTFGSGTRLTVV.